These T cell receptor beta chains were read from a single sample in a study of molecular identifiers for immune sequencing clone quantification. TCRdb ran MiXCR on the PCR reads and lists one entry per CDR3 protein. The sample carries a few hundred thousand distinct CDR3 sequences, roughly 24% recorded once. Specimen: naive CD8+ T cells from blood, with Jurkat cell RNA spiked in. The receptors originated from a human donor in good health. Some libraries in this study had Jurkat cell RNA spiked in. Each CDR3 is given with its conserved first and last residue. D genes are given only for firm matches. The listing skips clone size in some rows; elsewhere it reads once, few, many or a size class.

D gene	V gene	clone size	J gene	CDR3 protein	CDR3 DNA
NA	TRBV12-3/TRBV12-4	NA	TRBJ1-6	CASSLSRDGSNSPLHF	TGTGCCAGCAGTTTATCTCGGGACGGATCTAATTCACCCCTCCACTTT
NA	TRBV28	many	TRBJ2-7	CASSFRGTGRRGEQYF	TGTGCCAGCAGTTTTAGGGGTACGGGGCGCCGTGGCGAGCAGTACTTC
NA	TRBV27	many	TRBJ2-5	CASRTEETQYF	TGTGCCAGCAGAACGGAGGAGACCCAGTACTTC
NA	TRBV5-6	many	TRBJ1-2	CASSSVSDSGRYGYTF	TGTGCCAGCAGCTCGGTTAGTGACAGCGGACGCTATGGCTACACCTTC
NA	TRBV12-3/TRBV12-4	NA	TRBJ2-1	CASSPMGGSSYNEQFF	TGTGCCAGCAGCCCCATGGGGGGTAGCTCCTACAATGAGCAGTTCTTC
NA	TRBV6-1	NA	TRBJ2-7	CASSAQQRYYAQYF	TGTGCCAGCAGCGCACAGCAGAGATACTACGCGCAGTACTTC
NA	TRBV19	many	TRBJ2-7	CASSASGYYYEQYF	TGTGCCAGTAGCGCATCCGGGTACTACTACGAGCAGTACTTC
NA	TRBV6-5	many	TRBJ2-5	CASSYSWGEETQYF	TGTGCCAGCAGTTACTCGTGGGGGGAAGAGACCCAGTACTTC
TRBD2	TRBV4-3	NA	TRBJ2-1	CASSQGRESYNEQFF	TGCGCCAGCAGCCAAGGGCGGGAGTCCTACAATGAGCAGTTCTTC
NA	TRBV4-1	NA	TRBJ1-2	CASSQRGLDRGYTF	TGCGCCAGCAGCCAGAGAGGACTGGATAGGGGCTACACCTTC
NA	TRBV4-1	many	TRBJ1-1	CASSPLTSTEAFF	TGCGCCAGCAGCCCCCTGACGTCGACTGAAGCTTTCTTT
NA	TRBV5-1	few	TRBJ2-7	CASSFDSGNEQYF	TGCGCCAGCAGCTTTGACAGCGGAAACGAGCAGTACTTC
NA	TRBV29-1	many	TRBJ1-1	CSVEMYRESMNTEAFF	TGCAGCGTTGAGATGTACAGGGAAAGCATGAACACTGAAGCTTTCTTT
NA	TRBV7-9	many	TRBJ2-7	CASSNAQRFSYEQYF	TGTGCCAGCAGCAACGCGCAGAGATTCTCCTACGAGCAGTACTTC
NA	TRBV13	NA	TRBJ1-1	CASSLAGSGPEAFF	TGTGCCAGCAGCTTAGCAGGGTCGGGCCCTGAAGCTTTCTTT
NA	TRBV27	once	TRBJ2-2	CASSLSAGSPEELFF	TGTGCCAGCAGTTTATCTGCGGGGAGCCCTGAGGAGCTGTTTTTT
NA	TRBV9	few	TRBJ2-4	CASSVDWRGAKNIQYF	TGTGCCAGCAGCGTAGATTGGCGGGGAGCCAAAAACATTCAGTACTTC
NA	TRBV20-1	few	TRBJ2-2	CSARAVRDETGELFF	TGCAGTGCTAGAGCTGTGCGGGACGAAACCGGGGAGCTGTTTTTT
NA	TRBV3-1	NA	TRBJ1-1	CTSSQDPGWAEGTEAFF	TGTACCAGCAGCCAAGATCCCGGATGGGCGGAGGGCACTGAAGCTTTCTTT
TRBD1	TRBV27	NA	TRBJ1-1	CASSLVGTGVEAFF	TGTGCCAGCAGTTTGGTCGGGACAGGGGTTGAAGCTTTCTTT
NA	TRBV7-9	many	TRBJ1-5	CASSLVNGGFGQPQHF	TGTGCCAGCAGCTTAGTTAATGGGGGATTTGGTCAGCCCCAGCATTTT
NA	TRBV5-1	NA	TRBJ2-1	CAGSLDGYNEQFF	TGCGCCGGCAGCTTGGACGGTTACAATGAGCAGTTCTTC
NA	TRBV24-1	few	TRBJ2-1	CATSARERSYNEQFF	TGTGCCACCAGTGCAAGGGAGCGATCCTACAATGAGCAGTTCTTC
NA	TRBV6-2/TRBV6-3	few	TRBJ1-1	CASSPQNLPEAFF	TGTGCCAGCAGCCCTCAAAACCTCCCTGAAGCTTTCTTT
NA	TRBV21-1	few	TRBJ2-1	CASSKPAGEGTEQFF	TGTGCCAGCAGCAAACCCGCCGGGGAGGGCACTGAGCAGTTCTTC
NA	TRBV12-3/TRBV12-4	NA	TRBJ2-7	CASTPGSGWNEQYF	TGTGCCAGCACCCCGGGGAGCGGGTGGAACGAGCAGTACTTC
TRBD2	TRBV7-9	once	TRBJ2-3	CASSTGLVGDTQYF	TGTGCCAGCAGCACGGGACTAGTGGGGGATACGCAGTATTTT
TRBD1	TRBV5-1	many	TRBJ2-7	CASSTGQNYEQYF	TGCGCCAGCAGCACGGGACAGAACTACGAGCAGTACTTC
NA	TRBV7-9	many	TRBJ1-1	CASSVDGLAEAFF	TGTGCCAGCAGCGTAGATGGATTGGCTGAAGCTTTCTTT
NA	TRBV7-9	many	TRBJ2-3	CASSLADLALDTQYF	TGTGCCAGCAGCCTGGCGGACCTAGCTTTGGATACGCAGTATTTT
NA	TRBV5-6	NA	TRBJ1-1	CASSPNEGRTEAFF	TGTGCCAGCAGCCCCAACGAGGGGCGAACTGAAGCTTTCTTT
NA	TRBV6-5	NA	TRBJ2-3	CASSYSRETDTQYF	TGTGCCAGCAGTTACTCCAGGGAAACAGATACGCAGTATTTT
NA	TRBV29-1	few	TRBJ2-1	CSGGRTNSYNEQFF	TGCAGCGGGGGGCGGACAAACTCCTACAATGAGCAGTTCTTC
TRBD1	TRBV30	NA	TRBJ2-1	CAWSVGTGAYEQFF	TGTGCCTGGAGTGTCGGGACAGGGGCCTATGAGCAGTTCTTC
NA	TRBV27	many	TRBJ1-5	CASSEGSNQPQHF	TGTGCCAGCTCTGAGGGGAGCAATCAGCCCCAGCATTTT
NA	TRBV5-6	NA	TRBJ1-4	CASSFYGTYEKLFF	TGTGCCAGCAGCTTTTACGGGACATATGAAAAACTGTTTTTT
NA	TRBV4-1	few	TRBJ1-1	CASSQSLGLNTEAFF	TGCGCCAGCAGCCAGTCTTTAGGGTTGAACACTGAAGCTTTCTTT